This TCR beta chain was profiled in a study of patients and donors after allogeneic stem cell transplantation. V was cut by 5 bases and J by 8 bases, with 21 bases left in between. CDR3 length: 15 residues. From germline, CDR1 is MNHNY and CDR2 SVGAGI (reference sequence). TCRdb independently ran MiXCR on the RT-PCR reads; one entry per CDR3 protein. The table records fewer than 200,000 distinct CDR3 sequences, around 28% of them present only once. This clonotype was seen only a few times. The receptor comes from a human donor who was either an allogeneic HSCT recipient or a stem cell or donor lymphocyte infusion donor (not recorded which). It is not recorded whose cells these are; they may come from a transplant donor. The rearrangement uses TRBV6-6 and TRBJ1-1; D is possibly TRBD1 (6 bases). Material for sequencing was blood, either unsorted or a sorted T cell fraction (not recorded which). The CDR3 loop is CASSHPTGLKSEAFF. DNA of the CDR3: TGTGCCAGCAGTCATCCGACAGGACTAAAATCCGAAGCTTTCTTT.